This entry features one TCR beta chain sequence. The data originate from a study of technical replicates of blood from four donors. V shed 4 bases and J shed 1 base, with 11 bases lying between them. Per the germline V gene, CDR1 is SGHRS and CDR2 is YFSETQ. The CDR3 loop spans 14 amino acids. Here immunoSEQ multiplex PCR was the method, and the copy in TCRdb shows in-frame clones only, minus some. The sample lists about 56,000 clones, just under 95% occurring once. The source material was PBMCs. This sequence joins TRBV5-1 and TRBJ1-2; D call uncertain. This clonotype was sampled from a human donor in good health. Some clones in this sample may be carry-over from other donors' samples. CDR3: CASSDPGVNYGYTF. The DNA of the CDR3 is TGCGCCAGCAGCGACCCCGGGGTTAACTATGGCTACACCTTC.